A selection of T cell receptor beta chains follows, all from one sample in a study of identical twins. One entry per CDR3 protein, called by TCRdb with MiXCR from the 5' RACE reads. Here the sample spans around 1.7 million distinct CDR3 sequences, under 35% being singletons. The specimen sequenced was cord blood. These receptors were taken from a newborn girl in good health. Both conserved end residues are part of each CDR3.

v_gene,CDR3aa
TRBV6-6,CASSSLGDTEAFF
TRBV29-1,CRRGFHTDTQYF
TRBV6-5,CAGSYDRGPNIQYF
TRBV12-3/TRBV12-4,CASSSGPANTGELFF
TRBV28,CASSWGWAQYF
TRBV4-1,CASSQRDRAPGELFF
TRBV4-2,CASSQDGGRTGELFF
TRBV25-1,CASGESPLAGGYNEQFF
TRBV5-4,CASSPGLAVTSYNEQFF
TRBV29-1,CSVDKGGYYGYTF
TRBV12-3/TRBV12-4,CASKTTSGGPYEQYF
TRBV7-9,CASSLAVQLRETQYF
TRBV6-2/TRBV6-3,CASSYAALSSYEQYF
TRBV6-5,CASIPGDSKDSYEQYF
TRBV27,CASSLSWGATEALF
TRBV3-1,CASSQPEQGQFF
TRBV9,CASSVPGTTYGYTF
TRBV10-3,CAISATLGNTEAFF
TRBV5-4,CASSLTSGFQETQYF
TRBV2,CASKKPINEQYF
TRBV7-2,CASSWQDRLRGLPYEQYF
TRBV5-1,CASSLYGRSPAADTQYF
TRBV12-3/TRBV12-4,CASTSGGTTYNEQFF
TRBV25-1,CASSAGTPNSPLHF
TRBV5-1,CASRTSTDTQDF
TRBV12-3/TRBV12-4,CASSHRETGNQPQHF
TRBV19,CASSIGAWGADTQYF
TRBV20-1,CSAPDYRGYTF
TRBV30,CAWGTYEQYF
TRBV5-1,CASSFSTGSSYNEQYF
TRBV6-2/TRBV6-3,CASSPDLYNEQFF
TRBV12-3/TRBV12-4,CASSLEGAPQYF
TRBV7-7,CASSFVDPRTGGEQFF
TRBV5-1,CASSLDRGGYEQYF
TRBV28,CASSSRDRRANEQFF
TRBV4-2,CASSQAPLAGPYEQYF
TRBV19,CASLDRGSTDTQYF
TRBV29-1,CSSTGVGEQFF
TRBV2,CASSGGGQGVNTEAFF
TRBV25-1,CASSEWGGSTEAFF
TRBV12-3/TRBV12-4,CASSLGRAGAVSPLHF
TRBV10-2,CASKRWGVNTEAFF
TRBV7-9,CASSSPRGPSSYEQYF
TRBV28,CASSPRGLSIHEQYF
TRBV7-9,CASTRAYNEQYF
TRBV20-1,CSASLSGNYNEQFF
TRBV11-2,CASSLTVSGGTEKNIQYF
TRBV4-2,CASSQRGGGTGANEQYF
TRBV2,CASSGGPGNHQPQHF
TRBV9,CASSAALIPLAGGADTQYF
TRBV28,CASSLVAGNNNSPLHF
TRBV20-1,CSARVHRDNSYEQYF
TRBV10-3,CAIRDPGQGYEQYF